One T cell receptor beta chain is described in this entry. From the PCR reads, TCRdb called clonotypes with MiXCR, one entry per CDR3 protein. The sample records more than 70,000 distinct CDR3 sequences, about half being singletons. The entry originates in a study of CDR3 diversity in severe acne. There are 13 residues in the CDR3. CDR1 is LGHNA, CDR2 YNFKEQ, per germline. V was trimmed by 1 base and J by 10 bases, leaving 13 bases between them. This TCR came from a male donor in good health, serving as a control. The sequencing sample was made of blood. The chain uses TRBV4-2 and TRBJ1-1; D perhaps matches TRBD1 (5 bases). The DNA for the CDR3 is TGTGCCAGCAGCCAAGGCCAGGAGGGGCGAGCTTTCTTT. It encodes CASSQGQEGRAFF.